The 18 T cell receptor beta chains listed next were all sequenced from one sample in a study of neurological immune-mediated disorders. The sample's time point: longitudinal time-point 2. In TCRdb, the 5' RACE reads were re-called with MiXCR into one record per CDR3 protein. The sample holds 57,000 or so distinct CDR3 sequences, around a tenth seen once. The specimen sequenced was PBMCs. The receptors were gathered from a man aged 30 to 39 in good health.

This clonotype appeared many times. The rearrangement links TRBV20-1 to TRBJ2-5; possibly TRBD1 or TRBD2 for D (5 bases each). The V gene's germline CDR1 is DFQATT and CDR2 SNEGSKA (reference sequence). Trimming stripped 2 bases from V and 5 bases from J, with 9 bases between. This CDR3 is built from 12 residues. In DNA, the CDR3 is TGCAGTGCTAGAAGGGACGGTGAGACCCAGTACTTC. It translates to CSARRDGETQYF.

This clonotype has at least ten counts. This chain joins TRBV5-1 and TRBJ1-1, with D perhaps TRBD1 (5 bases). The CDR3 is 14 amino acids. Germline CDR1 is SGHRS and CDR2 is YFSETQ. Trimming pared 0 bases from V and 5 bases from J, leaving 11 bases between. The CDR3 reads CASSLGRGRTEAFF. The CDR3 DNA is TGCGCCAGCAGCTTGGGGAGGGGACGGACTGAAGCTTTCTTT.

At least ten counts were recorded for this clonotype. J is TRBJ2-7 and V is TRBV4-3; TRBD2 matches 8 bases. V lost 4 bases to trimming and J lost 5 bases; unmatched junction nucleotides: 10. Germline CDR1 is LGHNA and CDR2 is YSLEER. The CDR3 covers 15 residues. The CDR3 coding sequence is TGCGCCAGCAGCCGGGCGGACGGGGGGGGCCACGAGCAGTACTTC. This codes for CASSRADGGGHEQYF.

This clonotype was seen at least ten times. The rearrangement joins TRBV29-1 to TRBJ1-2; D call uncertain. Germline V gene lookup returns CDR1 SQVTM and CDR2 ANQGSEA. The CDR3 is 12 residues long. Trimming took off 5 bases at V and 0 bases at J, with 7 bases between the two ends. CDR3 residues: CSVSRSNYGYTF. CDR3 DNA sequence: TGCAGCGTTTCGCGGTCTAACTATGGCTACACCTTC.

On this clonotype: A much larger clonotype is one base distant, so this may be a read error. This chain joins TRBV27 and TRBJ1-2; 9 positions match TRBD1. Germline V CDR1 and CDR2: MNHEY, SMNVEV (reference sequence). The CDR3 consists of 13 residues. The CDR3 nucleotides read TGTGTCAGCAGTTTATGGACAGGGGCTGGCTACACCTTC. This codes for CVSSLWTGAGYTF.

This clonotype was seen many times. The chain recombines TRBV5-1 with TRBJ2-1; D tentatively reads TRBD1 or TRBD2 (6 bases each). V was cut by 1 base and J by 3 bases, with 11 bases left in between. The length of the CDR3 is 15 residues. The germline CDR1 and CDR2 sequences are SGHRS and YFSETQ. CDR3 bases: TGCGCCAGCAGCTTGTCCGGGGGCTTCTACAATGAGCAGTTCTTC. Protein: CASSLSGGFYNEQFF.

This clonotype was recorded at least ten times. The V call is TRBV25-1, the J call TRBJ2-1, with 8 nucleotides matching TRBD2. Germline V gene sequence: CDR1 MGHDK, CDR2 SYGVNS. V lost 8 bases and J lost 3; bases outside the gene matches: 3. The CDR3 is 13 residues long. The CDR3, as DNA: TGTGCCAGCTGGGGGACTAGCTACAATGAGCAGTTCTTC. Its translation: CASWGTSYNEQFF.

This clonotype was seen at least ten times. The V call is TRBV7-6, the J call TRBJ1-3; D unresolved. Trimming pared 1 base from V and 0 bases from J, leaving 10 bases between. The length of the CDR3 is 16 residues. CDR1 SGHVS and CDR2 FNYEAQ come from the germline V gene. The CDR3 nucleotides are TGTGCCAGCAGCTTAGATCCGGAAAACTCTGGAAACACCATATATTTT. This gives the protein CASSLDPENSGNTIYF.

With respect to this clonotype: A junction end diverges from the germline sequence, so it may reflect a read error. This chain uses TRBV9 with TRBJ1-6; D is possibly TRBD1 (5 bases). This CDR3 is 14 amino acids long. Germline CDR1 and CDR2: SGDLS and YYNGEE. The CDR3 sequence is CANSNHRYNSPLHF. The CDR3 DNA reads TGTGCCAACAGCAACCACAGGTATAATTCACCCCTCCACTTT.

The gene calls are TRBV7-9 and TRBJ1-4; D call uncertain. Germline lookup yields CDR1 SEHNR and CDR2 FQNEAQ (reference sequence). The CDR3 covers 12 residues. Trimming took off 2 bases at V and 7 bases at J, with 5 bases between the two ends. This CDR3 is CASSLMGEKLFF. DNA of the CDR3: TGTGCCAGCAGCTTAATGGGTGAAAAACTGTTTTTT. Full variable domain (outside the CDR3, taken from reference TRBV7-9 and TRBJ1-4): DTGVSQNPRHKITKRGQNVTFRCDPISEHNRLYWYRQTLGQGPEFLTYFQNEAQLEKSRLLSDRFSAERPKGSFSTLEIQRTEQGDSAMYLCASSLMGEKLFFGSGTQLSVL.

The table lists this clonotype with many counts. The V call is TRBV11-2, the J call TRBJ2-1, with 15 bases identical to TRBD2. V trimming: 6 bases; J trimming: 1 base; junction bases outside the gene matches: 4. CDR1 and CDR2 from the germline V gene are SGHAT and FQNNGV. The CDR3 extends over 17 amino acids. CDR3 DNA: TGTGCCAGCAGAACCGGACTAGCGGGAGGGTCCTACAATGAGCAGTTCTTC. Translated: CASRTGLAGGSYNEQFF.

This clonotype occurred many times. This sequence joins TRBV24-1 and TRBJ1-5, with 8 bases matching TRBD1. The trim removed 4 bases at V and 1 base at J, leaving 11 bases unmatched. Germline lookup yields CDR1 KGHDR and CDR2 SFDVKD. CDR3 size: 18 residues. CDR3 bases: TGTGCCACCAGTGACCGGACAGGGAGTGGGAGAAGCAATCAGCCCCAGCATTTT. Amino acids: CATSDRTGSGRSNQPQHF.

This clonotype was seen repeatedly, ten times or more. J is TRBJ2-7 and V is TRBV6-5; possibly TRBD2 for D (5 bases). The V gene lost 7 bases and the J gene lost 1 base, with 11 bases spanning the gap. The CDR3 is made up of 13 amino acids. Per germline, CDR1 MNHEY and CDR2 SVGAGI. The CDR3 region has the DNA TGTGCCAGCAAGCAAGAGCGGTCCTACGAGCAGTACTTC. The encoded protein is CASKQERSYEQYF.

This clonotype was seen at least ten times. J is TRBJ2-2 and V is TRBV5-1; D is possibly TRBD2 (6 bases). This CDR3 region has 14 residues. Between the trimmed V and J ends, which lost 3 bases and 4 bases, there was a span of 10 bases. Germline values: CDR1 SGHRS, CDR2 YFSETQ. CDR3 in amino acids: CASSYVGGTGELFF. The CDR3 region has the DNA TGCGCCAGCAGCTATGTCGGGGGCACCGGGGAGCTGTTTTTT.

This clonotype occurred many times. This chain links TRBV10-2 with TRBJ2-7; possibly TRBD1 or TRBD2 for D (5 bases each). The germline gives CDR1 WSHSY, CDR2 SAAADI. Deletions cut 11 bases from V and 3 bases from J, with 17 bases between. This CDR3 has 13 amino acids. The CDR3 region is CACSRDQYYEQYF. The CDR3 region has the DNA TGCGCCTGCTCCCGGGACCAATACTACGAGCAGTACTTC.

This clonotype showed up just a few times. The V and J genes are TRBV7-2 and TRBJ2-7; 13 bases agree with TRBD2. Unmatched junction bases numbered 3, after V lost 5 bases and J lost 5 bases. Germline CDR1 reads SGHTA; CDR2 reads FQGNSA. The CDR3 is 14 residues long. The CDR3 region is CASSTGTSGNEQYF. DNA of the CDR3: TGTGCCAGCAGCACCGGGACTAGCGGGAACGAGCAGTACTTC.

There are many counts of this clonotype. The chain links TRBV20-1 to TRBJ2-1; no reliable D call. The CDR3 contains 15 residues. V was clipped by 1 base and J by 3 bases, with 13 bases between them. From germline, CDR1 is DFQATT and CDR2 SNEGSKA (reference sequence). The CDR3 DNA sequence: TGCAGTGCTAGAGTTCTGGTATCAATCTACAATGAGCAGTTCTTC. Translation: CSARVLVSIYNEQFF.

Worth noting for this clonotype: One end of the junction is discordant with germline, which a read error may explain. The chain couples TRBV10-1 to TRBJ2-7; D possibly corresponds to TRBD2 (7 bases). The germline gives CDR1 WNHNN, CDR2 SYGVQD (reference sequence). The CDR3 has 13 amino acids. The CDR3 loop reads CTSSDAGAHEQYF. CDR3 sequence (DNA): TGCACCAGCAGTGACGCGGGGGCACACGAGCAGTACTTC.